This T cell receptor (beta chain) came from a study of shared clonotypes between healthy human individuals. CD45RO-negative CD8 cells positively selected for CCR7 made up the naive population, which excluded terminally differentiated effector memory CD45RA+ cells. Data came from immunoSEQ multiplex PCR; TCRdb stores just in-frame clones and leaves some out. The data contain about 800,000 clones, 96% of them singletons. V lost 2 bases and J 0 bases, leaving 9 bases between the germline ends. The CDR3 loop spans 15 amino acids. Germline V lookup: CDR1 MNHEY, CDR2 SMNVEV (reference sequence). This clone was seen once. At the DNA level, this CDR3 is encoded by other sequences in the same sample as well.

The genes are TRBV27 and TRBJ2-3, with D possibly TRBD2 on 6 matching bases. This TCR derives from a man under 40 in good health. Sequencing input: naive CD8+ T cells sorted from blood. Here the CDR3 reads CASSLLATSTDTQYF. The CDR3 DNA is TGTGCCAGCAGTTTACTAGCGACTAGCACAGATACGCAGTATTTT.